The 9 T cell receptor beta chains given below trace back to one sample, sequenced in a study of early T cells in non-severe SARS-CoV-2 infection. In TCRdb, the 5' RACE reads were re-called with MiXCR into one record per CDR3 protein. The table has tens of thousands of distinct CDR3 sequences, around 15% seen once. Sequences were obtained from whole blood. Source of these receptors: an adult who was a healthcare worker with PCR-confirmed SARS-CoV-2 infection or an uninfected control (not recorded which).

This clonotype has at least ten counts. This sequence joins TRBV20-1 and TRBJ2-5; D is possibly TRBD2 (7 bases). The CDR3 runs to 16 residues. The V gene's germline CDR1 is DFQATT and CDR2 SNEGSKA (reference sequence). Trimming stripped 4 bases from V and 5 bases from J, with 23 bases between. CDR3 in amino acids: CSATPESGTWQETQYF. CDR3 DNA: TGCAGTGCTACACCTGAAAGCGGGACATGGCAGGAGACCCAGTACTTC.

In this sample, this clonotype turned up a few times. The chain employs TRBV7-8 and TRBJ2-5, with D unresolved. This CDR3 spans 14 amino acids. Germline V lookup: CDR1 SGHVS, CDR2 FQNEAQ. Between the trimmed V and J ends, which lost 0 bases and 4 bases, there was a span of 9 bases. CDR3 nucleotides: TGTGCCAGCAGCTTAGCCGTGGGCTTAGAGACCCAGTACTTC. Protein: CASSLAVGLETQYF.

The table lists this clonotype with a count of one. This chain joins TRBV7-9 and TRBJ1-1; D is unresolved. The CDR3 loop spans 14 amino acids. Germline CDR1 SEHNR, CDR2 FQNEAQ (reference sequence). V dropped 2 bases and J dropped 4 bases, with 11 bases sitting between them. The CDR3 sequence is CASSLSFDGTEAFF. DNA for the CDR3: TGTGCCAGCAGCTTAAGCTTTGACGGCACTGAAGCTTTCTTT.

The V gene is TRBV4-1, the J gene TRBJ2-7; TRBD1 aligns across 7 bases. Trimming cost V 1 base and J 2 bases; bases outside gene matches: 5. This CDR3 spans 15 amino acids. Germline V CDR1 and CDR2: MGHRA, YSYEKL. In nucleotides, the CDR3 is TGCGCCAGCAGCCAAGCCGTGGGGACAGCCTACGAGCAGTACGTC. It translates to CASSQAVGTAYEQYV.

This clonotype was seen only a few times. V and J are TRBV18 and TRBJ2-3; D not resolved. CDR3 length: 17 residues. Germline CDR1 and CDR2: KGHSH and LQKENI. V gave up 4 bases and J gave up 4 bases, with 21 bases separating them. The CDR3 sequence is CASSLRTQLSLADTQYF. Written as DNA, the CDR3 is TGTGCCAGCTCACTTCGAACCCAGTTAAGCCTTGCAGATACGCAGTATTTT.

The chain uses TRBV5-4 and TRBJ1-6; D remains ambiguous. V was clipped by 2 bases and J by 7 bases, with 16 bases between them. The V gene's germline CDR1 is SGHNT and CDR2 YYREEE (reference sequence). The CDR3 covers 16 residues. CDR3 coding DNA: TGTGCCAGCAGCTTCGGCCAGGAGGTTGTAAATTCACCCCTCCACTTT. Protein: CASSFGQEVVNSPLHF.

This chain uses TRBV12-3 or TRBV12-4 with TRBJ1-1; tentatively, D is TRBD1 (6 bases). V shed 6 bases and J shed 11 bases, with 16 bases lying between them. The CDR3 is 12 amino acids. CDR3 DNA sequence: TGTGCCAGCAGAAAGGGGCCGGGGGGCGCTTTCTTT. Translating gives CASRKGPGGAFF.

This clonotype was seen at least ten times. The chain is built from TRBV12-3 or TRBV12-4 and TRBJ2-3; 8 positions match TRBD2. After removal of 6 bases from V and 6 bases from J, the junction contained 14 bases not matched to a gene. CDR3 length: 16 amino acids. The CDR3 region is CASSHPAAGERDTQYF. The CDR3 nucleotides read TGTGCCAGCAGCCACCCCGCAGCGGGGGAGAGGGATACGCAGTATTTT.

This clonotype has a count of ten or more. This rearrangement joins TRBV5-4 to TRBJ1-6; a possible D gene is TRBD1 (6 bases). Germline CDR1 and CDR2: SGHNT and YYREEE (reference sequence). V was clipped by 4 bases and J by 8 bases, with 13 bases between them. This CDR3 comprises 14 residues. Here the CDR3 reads CASSLRDTHSPLHF. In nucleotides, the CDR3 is TGTGCCAGCAGCCTCCGGGACACCCATTCACCCCTCCACTTT.